This paragraph reports one T cell receptor (beta chain). The data derive from a study of cytomegalovirus exposure and HLA in healthy donors. Use of 60 Vbeta and 13 Jbeta primers characterized the PCR. TCRdb's table, derived via immunoSEQ multiplex PCR, lists solely in-frame clones and lacks some. The sample has under 95,000 clones; the top ten hold about 0.6%. The CDR3 sequence is 14 residues long. Germline-derived CDR1 and CDR2 are KGHSH and LQKENI. Losses at the gene ends were 2 bases for V and 7 bases for J; bases not matched to a gene: 1. This chain connects TRBV18 to TRBJ1-5; 11 bases match TRBD1. Sequenced material: PBMCs. This receptor was identified in a man aged 45-60 years in good health and CMV-seronegative. CDR3 sequence (DNA): TGTGCCAGCTCACCAGGGACAGGGGGACAGCCCCAGCATTTT. As protein: CASSPGTGGQPQHF.